This is a list of T cell receptor beta chains from one sample in a study of cytomegalovirus exposure and HLA in healthy donors. Generated by immunoSEQ multiplex PCR, the TCRdb table keeps only in-frame clones and is missing some. The table has roughly 190,000 clones, roughly an eighth seen once. The sequencing sample was made of PBMCs. Receptors were obtained from a man between 50 and 59 years old in good health and CMV-seropositive. CDR3s include the opening cysteine and the closing phenylalanine or tryptophan. Each record gives: D gene, V gene, clone size, J gene, CDR3 protein, CDR3 DNA. The D gene is left open where the match is weak. Only some rows state a clone size, as once, few, many or a class for expanded clones.

D: .
V: TRBV21-1
size: .
J: TRBJ1-2
CDR3: CASSKGTFYGYTF
DNA: TGTGCCAGCAGCAAAGGGACTTTCTATGGCTACACCTTC

D: TRBD1
V: TRBV10-2
size: few
J: TRBJ1-5
CDR3: CASSESGVTGQNQPQHF
DNA: TGCGCCAGCAGTGAGTCGGGGGTGACAGGGCAAAATCAGCCCCAGCATTTT

D: .
V: TRBV29-1
size: few
J: TRBJ1-1
CDR3: CSVRVGGGNTEAFF
DNA: TGCAGCGTCCGTGTCGGCGGAGGGAACACTGAAGCTTTCTTT

D: .
V: TRBV18
size: .
J: TRBJ2-1
CDR3: CASSSRSPGSHNEQFF
DNA: TGTGCCAGCTCATCTCGATCTCCCGGGTCTCACAATGAGCAGTTCTTC

D: .
V: TRBV21-1
size: .
J: TRBJ1-5
CDR3: CAILQGEDQPQHF
DNA: TGTGCCATACTACAGGGGGAGGATCAGCCCCAGCATTTT

D: .
V: TRBV5-1
size: .
J: TRBJ2-3
CDR3: CASIGGGSTDTQYF
DNA: TGCGCCAGCATAGGGGGGGGTAGCACAGATACGCAGTATTTT

D: .
V: TRBV5-4
size: few
J: TRBJ1-1
CDR3: CASSLAPGEGTEAFF
DNA: TGTGCCAGCAGCTTGGCTCCAGGGGAGGGCACTGAAGCTTTCTTT

D: TRBD1
V: TRBV30
size: .
J: TRBJ2-5
CDR3: CALEQGIGETQYF
DNA: TGTGCCTTGGAACAGGGGATCGGAGAGACCCAGTACTTC

D: TRBD1
V: TRBV7-6
size: few
J: TRBJ1-1
CDR3: CASSAIQGVNTEAFF
DNA: TGTGCCAGCAGCGCCATACAGGGGGTGAACACTGAAGCTTTCTTT

D: TRBD1
V: TRBV9
size: few
J: TRBJ1-4
CDR3: CASSPSGGFATNEKLFF
DNA: TGTGCCAGCAGCCCATCAGGGGGCTTTGCAACTAATGAAAAACTGTTTTTT

D: .
V: TRBV11-2
size: few
J: TRBJ1-5
CDR3: CASSLNGDQPQHF
DNA: TGTGCCAGCAGCTTAAACGGGGATCAGCCCCAGCATTTT

D: TRBD1
V: TRBV27
size: .
J: TRBJ1-6
CDR3: CASSQTGRAGSYNSPLHF
DNA: TGTGCCAGCAGTCAGACAGGGCGAGCTGGCTCCTATAATTCACCCCTCCACTTT

D: .
V: TRBV7-2
size: .
J: TRBJ2-5
CDR3: CASSLVQGGETQYF
DNA: TGTGCCAGCAGCTTAGTCCAGGGTGGAGAGACCCAGTACTTC

D: .
V: TRBV25-1
size: .
J: TRBJ2-1
CDR3: CASSEFRAPGDEQFF
DNA: TGTGCCAGCAGTGAATTTCGGGCCCCCGGGGATGAGCAGTTCTTC

D: .
V: TRBV7-9
size: .
J: TRBJ1-1
CDR3: CASSPRDNLNTEAFF
DNA: TGTGCCAGCAGCCCCCGGGACAACTTGAACACTGAAGCTTTCTTT

D: TRBD1
V: TRBV30
size: .
J: TRBJ2-2
CDR3: CAWRSPGQGNLTNTGELFF
DNA: TGTGCCTGGAGAAGCCCGGGACAGGGGAATTTAACGAACACCGGGGAGCTGTTTTTT

D: .
V: TRBV6-4
size: .
J: TRBJ2-6
CDR3: CASSGGAGANVLTF
DNA: TGTGCCAGCAGTGGAGGAGCTGGGGCCAACGTCCTGACTTTC

D: TRBD1
V: TRBV6-5
size: .
J: TRBJ2-5
CDR3: CASSYSRDREQTQYF
DNA: TGTGCCAGCAGTTACTCTCGGGACAGGGAACAGACCCAGTACTTC

D: .
V: TRBV6-5
size: .
J: TRBJ1-1
CDR3: CASTPEGRDEAFF
DNA: TGTGCCAGCACCCCTGAGGGGAGGGATGAAGCTTTCTTT

D: TRBD1
V: TRBV11-1
size: few
J: TRBJ1-6
CDR3: CASSLRPGGNSPLHF
DNA: TGTGCCAGCAGCTTACGTCCAGGGGGCAATTCACCCCTCCACTTT

D: TRBD2
V: TRBV4-2
size: few
J: TRBJ2-7
CDR3: CASSQGSGDPYEQYF
DNA: TGTGCCAGCAGCCAAGGCAGCGGGGACCCCTACGAGCAGTACTTC

D: .
V: TRBV28
size: few
J: TRBJ1-5
CDR3: CASSSRQPQHF
DNA: TGTGCCAGCAGTTCGCGTCAGCCCCAGCATTTT

D: .
V: TRBV18
size: .
J: TRBJ1-2
CDR3: CASSSDRNYGYTF
DNA: TGTGCCAGCTCATCCGACAGAAACTATGGCTACACCTTC

D: .
V: TRBV14
size: few
J: TRBJ1-6
CDR3: CASSQAFTQGHYNSPLHF
DNA: TGTGCCAGCAGCCAGGCCTTTACGCAGGGCCACTATAATTCACCCCTCCACTTT

D: .
V: TRBV11-3
size: .
J: TRBJ2-1
CDR3: CASSLGPGSEQFF
DNA: TGTGCCAGCAGCTTAGGGCCGGGAAGTGAGCAGTTCTTC

D: .
V: TRBV10-1
size: .
J: TRBJ2-5
CDR3: CASSTSDSQETQYF
DNA: TGCGCCAGCAGTACCTCGGACAGCCAAGAGACCCAGTACTTC

D: TRBD2
V: TRBV4-1
size: .
J: TRBJ2-7
CDR3: CATATPGEGYYEQYF
DNA: TGCGCCACCGCCACCCCGGGGGAGGGGTACTACGAGCAGTACTTC

D: .
V: TRBV19
size: .
J: TRBJ2-6
CDR3: CASSMGRNSGANVLTF
DNA: TGTGCCAGTAGTATGGGCAGAAACTCTGGGGCCAACGTCCTGACTTTC

D: TRBD2
V: TRBV7-6
size: .
J: TRBJ2-1
CDR3: CASSLGGGGYEQFF
DNA: TGTGCCAGCAGCTTAGGCGGGGGGGGTTATGAGCAGTTCTTC

D: .
V: TRBV7-3
size: .
J: TRBJ1-1
CDR3: CASRSSGNTEAFF
DNA: TGCGCCAGCAGGTCATCAGGGAACACTGAAGCTTTCTTT

D: TRBD1
V: TRBV13
size: many
J: TRBJ1-4
CDR3: CASRSTGEGMKLFF
DNA: TGTGCCAGCAGGTCGACAGGGGAAGGGATGAAACTGTTTTTT

D: .
V: TRBV19
size: few
J: TRBJ2-7
CDR3: CASKDGQGGYEQYF
DNA: TGTGCCAGTAAAGATGGGCAGGGGGGCTACGAGCAGTACTTC

D: .
V: TRBV6-1
size: .
J: TRBJ2-3
CDR3: CASRRGEGADTQYF
DNA: TGTGCCAGCAGGAGGGGGGAGGGGGCAGATACGCAGTATTTT

D: .
V: TRBV4-3
size: few
J: TRBJ2-2
CDR3: CASSPRVLATGELFF
DNA: TGCGCCAGCAGCCCCCGGGTCTTAGCCACCGGGGAGCTGTTTTTT

D: .
V: TRBV13
size: .
J: TRBJ2-2
CDR3: CASSRTPDTGELFF
DNA: TGTGCCAGCAGTCGGACTCCGGACACCGGGGAGCTGTTTTTT

D: .
V: TRBV19
size: .
J: TRBJ2-3
CDR3: CASSTDSPSSTDTQYF
DNA: TGTGCCAGTAGTACAGACTCCCCCTCTAGCACAGATACGCAGTATTTT

D: TRBD1
V: TRBV6-5
size: .
J: TRBJ1-4
CDR3: CASSLRDRGEKLFF
DNA: TGTGCCAGCAGTCTCCGGGACAGAGGAGAAAAACTGTTTTTT

D: .
V: TRBV7-2
size: .
J: TRBJ1-1
CDR3: CASSRDRNTEAFF
DNA: TGTGCCAGCAGCCGTGACAGGAACACTGAAGCTTTCTTT

D: .
V: TRBV7-9
size: .
J: TRBJ1-5
CDR3: CASSLTGSNQPQHF
DNA: TGTGCCAGCAGCCTGACAGGTTCAAATCAGCCCCAGCATTTT

D: .
V: TRBV7-9
size: few
J: TRBJ1-1
CDR3: CASSPPEGGNTEAFF
DNA: TGTGCCAGCAGCCCGCCAGAAGGGGGAAACACTGAAGCTTTCTTT

D: TRBD1
V: TRBV30
size: .
J: TRBJ1-2
CDR3: CAWRRDRGRYGYTF
DNA: TGTGCCTGGAGGCGGGACAGGGGGCGGTATGGCTACACCTTC

D: TRBD2
V: TRBV5-8
size: few
J: TRBJ2-5
CDR3: CASSAGLAGAFQETQYF
DNA: TGTGCCAGCAGCGCGGGACTAGCGGGGGCCTTCCAAGAGACCCAGTACTTC